The clone carrying this TCR beta chain was observed a single time. The antigen is unknown. The data stem from a study of identifying expanded T cells in peripheral blood. Study-wide points: Clone count variance between approximately two-week samples rose with total template count.

This table comes from immunoSEQ multiplex PCR, and its TCRdb copy is limited to in-frame clones, with some not included. The data show roughly 100,000 clones, about 87% seen once. This receptor was taken from a person between 18 and 75 years old in good health. What was sequenced was blood.

The CDR3 DNA follows: TGCAGCGTTGAGGGGGCCGGTAACACCATATATTTT. It yields the protein CSVEGAGNTIYF. This chain connects TRBV29-1 to TRBJ1-3; D might be TRBD1 (6 bases). V was shortened by 3 bases and J by 7 bases, with 10 bases between the two germline ends. The CDR3 consists of 12 residues. Germline-derived CDR1 and CDR2 are SQVTM and ANQGSEA.